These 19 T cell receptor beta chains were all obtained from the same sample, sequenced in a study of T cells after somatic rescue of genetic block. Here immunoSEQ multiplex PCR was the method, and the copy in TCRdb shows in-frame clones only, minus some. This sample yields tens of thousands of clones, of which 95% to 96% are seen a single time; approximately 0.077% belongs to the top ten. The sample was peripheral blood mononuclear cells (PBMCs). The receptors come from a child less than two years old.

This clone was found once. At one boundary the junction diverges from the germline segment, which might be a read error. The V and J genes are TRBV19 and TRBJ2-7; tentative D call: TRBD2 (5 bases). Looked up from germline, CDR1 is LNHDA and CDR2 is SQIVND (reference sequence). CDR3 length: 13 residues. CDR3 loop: CASSIATTYGQYF. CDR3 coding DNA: TGTGCCAGTAGTATTGCGACTACCTACGGGCAGTACTTC. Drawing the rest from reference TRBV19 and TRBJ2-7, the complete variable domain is DGGITQSPKYLFRKEGQNVTLSCEQNLNHDAMYWYRQDPGQGLRLIYYSQIVNDFQKGDIAEGYSVSREKKESFPLTVTSAQKNPTAFYLCASSIATTYGQYFGPGTRLTVT.

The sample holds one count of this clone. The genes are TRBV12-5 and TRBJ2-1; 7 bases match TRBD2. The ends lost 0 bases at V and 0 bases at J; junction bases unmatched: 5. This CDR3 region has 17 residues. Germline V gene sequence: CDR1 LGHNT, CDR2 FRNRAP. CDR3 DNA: TGTGCTAGTGGTTTGGTTAGCGGGTCGAGCTCCTACAATGAGCAGTTCTTC. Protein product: CASGLVSGSSSYNEQFF.

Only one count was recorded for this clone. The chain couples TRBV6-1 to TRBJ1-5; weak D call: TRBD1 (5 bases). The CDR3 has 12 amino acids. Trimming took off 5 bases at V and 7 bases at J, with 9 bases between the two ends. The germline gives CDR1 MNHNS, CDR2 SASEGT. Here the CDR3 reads CASSPRGQPQHF. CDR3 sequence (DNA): TGTGCCAGCAGTCCGCGGGGGCAGCCCCAGCATTTT.

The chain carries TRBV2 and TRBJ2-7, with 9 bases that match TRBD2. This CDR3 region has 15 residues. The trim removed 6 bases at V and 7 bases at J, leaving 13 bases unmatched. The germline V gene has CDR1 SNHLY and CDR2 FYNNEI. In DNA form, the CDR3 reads TGTGCCAGCAGCGAAACTTTAGCGGGAGCGGGAGAGCAGTACTTC. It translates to CASSETLAGAGEQYF.

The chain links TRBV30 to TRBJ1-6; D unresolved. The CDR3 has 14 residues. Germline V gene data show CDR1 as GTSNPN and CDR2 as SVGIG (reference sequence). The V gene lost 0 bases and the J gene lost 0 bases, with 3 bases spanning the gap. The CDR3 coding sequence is TGTGCCTGGAGTGTCCACTCCTATAATTCACCCCTCCACTTT. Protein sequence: CAWSVHSYNSPLHF.

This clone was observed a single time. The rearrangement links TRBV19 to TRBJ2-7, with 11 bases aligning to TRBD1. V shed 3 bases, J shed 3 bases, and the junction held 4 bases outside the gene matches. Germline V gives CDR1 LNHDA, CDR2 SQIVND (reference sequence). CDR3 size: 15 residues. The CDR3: CASSIRTGGNYEQYF. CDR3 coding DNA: TGTGCCAGTAGTATTAGGACAGGGGGCAACTACGAGCAGTACTTC.

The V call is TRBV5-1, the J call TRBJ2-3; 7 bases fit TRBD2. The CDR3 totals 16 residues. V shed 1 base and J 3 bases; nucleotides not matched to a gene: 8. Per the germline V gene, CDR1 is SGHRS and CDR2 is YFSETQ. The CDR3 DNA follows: TGCGCCAGCAGCTTGAGTCTCGGGGGGTATACAGATACGCAGTATTTT. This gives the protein CASSLSLGGYTDTQYF.

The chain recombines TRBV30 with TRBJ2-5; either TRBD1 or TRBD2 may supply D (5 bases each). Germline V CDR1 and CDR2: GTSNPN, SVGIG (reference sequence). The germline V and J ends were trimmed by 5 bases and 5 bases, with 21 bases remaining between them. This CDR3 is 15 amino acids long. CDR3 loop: CAWGADGAAGETQYF. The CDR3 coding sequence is TGTGCCTGGGGAGCGGATGGGGCGGCAGGGGAGACCCAGTACTTC.

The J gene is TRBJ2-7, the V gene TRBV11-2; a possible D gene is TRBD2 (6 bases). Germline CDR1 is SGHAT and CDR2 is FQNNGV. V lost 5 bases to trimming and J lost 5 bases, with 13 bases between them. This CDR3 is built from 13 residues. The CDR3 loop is CASSEPTRNEQYF. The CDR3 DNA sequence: TGTGCCAGCAGCGAGCCGACTAGAAACGAGCAGTACTTC. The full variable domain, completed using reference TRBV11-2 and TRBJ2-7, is EAGVAQSPRYKIIEKRQSVAFWCNPISGHATLYWYQQILGQGPKLLIQFQNNGVVDDSQLPKDRFSAERLKGVDSTLKIQPAKLEDSAVYLCASSEPTRNEQYFGPGTRLTVT.

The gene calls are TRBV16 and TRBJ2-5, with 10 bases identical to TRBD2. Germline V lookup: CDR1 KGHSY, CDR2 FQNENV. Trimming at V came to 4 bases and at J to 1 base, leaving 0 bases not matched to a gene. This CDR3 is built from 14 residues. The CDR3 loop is CASSRLAGQETQYF. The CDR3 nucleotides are TGTGCCAGCAGCCGACTAGCGGGCCAAGAGACCCAGTACTTC.

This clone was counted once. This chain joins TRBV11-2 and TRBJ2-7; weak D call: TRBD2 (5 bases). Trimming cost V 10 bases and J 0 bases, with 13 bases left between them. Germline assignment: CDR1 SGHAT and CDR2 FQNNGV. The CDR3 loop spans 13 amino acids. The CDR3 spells CATRRLSSYEQYF. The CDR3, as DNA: TGTGCCACTAGGAGGCTTAGCTCCTACGAGCAGTACTTC.

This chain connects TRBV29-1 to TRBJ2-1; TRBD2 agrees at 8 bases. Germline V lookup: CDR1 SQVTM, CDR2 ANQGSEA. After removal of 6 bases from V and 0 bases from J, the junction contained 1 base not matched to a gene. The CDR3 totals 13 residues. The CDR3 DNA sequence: TGCAGCGTAAGCGGGAGCTCCTACAATGAGCAGTTCTTC. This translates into CSVSGSSYNEQFF.

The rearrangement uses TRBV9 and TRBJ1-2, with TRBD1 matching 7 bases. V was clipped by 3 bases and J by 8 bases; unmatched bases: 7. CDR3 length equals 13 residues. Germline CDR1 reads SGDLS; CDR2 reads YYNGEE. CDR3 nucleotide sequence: TGTGCCAGCAGCGGCGACAGGGTAGGGGGCTACACCTTC. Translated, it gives CASSGDRVGGYTF. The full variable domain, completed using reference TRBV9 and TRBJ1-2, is DSGVTQTPKHLITATGQRVTLRCSPRSGDLSVYWYQQSLDQGLQFLIQYYNGEERAKGNILERFSAQQFPDLHSELNLSSLELGDSALYFCASSGDRVGGYTFGSGTRLTVV.

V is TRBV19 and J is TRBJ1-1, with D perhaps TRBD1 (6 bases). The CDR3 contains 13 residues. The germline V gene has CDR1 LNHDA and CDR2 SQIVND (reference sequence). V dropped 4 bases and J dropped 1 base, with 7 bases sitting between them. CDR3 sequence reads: CASSTQGNTEAFF. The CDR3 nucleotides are TGTGCCAGTAGTACACAGGGGAACACTGAAGCTTTCTTT. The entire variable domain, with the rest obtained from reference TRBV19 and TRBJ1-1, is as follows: DGGITQSPKYLFRKEGQNVTLSCEQNLNHDAMYWYRQDPGQGLRLIYYSQIVNDFQKGDIAEGYSVSREKKESFPLTVTSAQKNPTAFYLCASSTQGNTEAFFGQGTRLTVV.

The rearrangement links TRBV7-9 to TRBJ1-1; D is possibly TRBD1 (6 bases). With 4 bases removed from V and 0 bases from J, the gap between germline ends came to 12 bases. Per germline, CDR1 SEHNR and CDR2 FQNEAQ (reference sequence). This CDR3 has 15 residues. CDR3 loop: CASSSYGTMNTEAFF. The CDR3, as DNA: TGTGCCAGCAGCTCCTACGGGACAATGAACACTGAAGCTTTCTTT.

This CDR3 is CATWIYGYTF. Written as DNA, the CDR3 is TGTGCCACCTGGATCTATGGCTACACCTTC. V usage is TRBV6-5 and J usage is TRBJ1-2; D uncertain. V shed 10 bases and J shed 4 bases, with 7 bases lying between them. The germline gives CDR1 MNHEY, CDR2 SVGAGI. The CDR3 runs to 10 residues.

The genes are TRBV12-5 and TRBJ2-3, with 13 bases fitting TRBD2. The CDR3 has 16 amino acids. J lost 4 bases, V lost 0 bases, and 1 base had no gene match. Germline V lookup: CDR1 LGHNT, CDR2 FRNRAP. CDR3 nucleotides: TGTGCTAGTGGTTTGGTACTAGCGGGAGGGCCAGATACGCAGTATTTT. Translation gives CASGLVLAGGPDTQYF.

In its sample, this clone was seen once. CDR3 region: CASSVPGASNQPQHF. The CDR3 coding sequence is TGTGCCAGTAGTGTGCCAGGGGCGAGCAATCAGCCCCAGCATTTT. The V call is TRBV19, the J call TRBJ1-5, with D possibly matching TRBD1 (6 bases). The germline V and J ends were trimmed by 5 bases and 1 base, with 12 bases remaining between them. The length of the CDR3 is 15 residues. From germline, CDR1 is LNHDA and CDR2 SQIVND (reference sequence).

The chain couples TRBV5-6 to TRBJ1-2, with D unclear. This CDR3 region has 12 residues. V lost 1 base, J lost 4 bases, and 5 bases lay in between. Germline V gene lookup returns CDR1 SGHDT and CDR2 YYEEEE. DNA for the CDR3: TGTGCCAGCAGCTTGCAAAGCTATGGCTACACCTTC. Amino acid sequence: CASSLQSYGYTF.